What follows are 8 T cell receptor beta chains derived from one specimen sequenced in a study of blood T cells in healthy people across ages. PCR was performed a second time for about 7 to 11 cycles using a sample-barcoded 5' primer and a J-beta primer mix. Via MiXCR, TCRdb re-called the 5' RACE reads, giving one row per CDR3 protein. Among more than 700,000 distinct CDR3 sequences listed, 53% were seen once. Input material: blood. Source of these receptors: a man of 80 years or more in good health.

The chain employs TRBV29-1 and TRBJ2-1, with 10 nucleotides matching TRBD1. CDR1 is SQVTM, CDR2 ANQGSEA, per germline. With 3 bases clipped from V and 9 bases from J, the junction kept 8 bases outside the gene matches. The CDR3 consists of 14 residues. The DNA for the CDR3 is TGCAGCGTTGAGTGGACAGGGGGGAGAGGTGAGCAGTTCTTC. Translating it yields CSVEWTGGRGEQFF.

The sample holds a few counts of this clonotype. The CDR3 coding sequence is TGTGCCAGCAGTGAAGGGGGACAGGGGGGTCGCGAGCAGTACTTC. Translated: CASSEGGQGGREQYF. The chain carries TRBV2 and TRBJ2-4; 11 bases line up with TRBD1. Judging by the DNA end, TRBJ2-7 fits better; the J call may be wrong. CDR3 length: 15 amino acids. Germline loops: CDR1 SNHLY, CDR2 FYNNEI.

The genes are TRBV4-2 and TRBJ2-2, with D uncertain. Per the germline V gene, CDR1 is LGHNA and CDR2 is YNFKEQ. V was clipped by 1 base and J by 1 base, with 10 bases between them. This CDR3 comprises 16 residues. DNA of the CDR3: TGTGCCAGCAGCCAAGCTCGATCCCTGAACACCGGGGAGCTGTTTTTT. Encoded protein: CASSQARSLNTGELFF.

The chain recombines TRBV7-9 with TRBJ2-1; weak D call: TRBD2 (6 bases). Trimming removed 5 bases from V and 14 bases from J, with 13 bases in between. CDR1 is SEHNR, CDR2 FQNEAQ, per germline (reference sequence). CDR3 size: 11 residues. The CDR3 region has the DNA TGTGCCAGCAGCCTTACGGGAGCGGAGTTCTTC. Amino acids: CASSLTGAEFF.

A few counts support this clonotype. The rearrangement joins TRBV9 to TRBJ2-4; 8 bases fit TRBD2. V trimming: 0 bases; J trimming: 6 bases; junction bases outside the gene matches: 5. CDR3 length equals 15 residues. Germline V CDR1 and CDR2: SGDLS, YYNGEE. The CDR3 DNA reads as TGTGCCAGCAGCGTAGCCGGACTAGCAGGAAACATTCAGTACTTC. This translates into CASSVAGLAGNIQYF.

This sequence joins TRBV14 and TRBJ1-1; D call uncertain. The CDR3 consists of 13 residues. Germline V gene data show CDR1 as SGHDN and CDR2 as FVKESK. The ends were cut back, 1 base at V and 5 bases at J, with 8 bases in the middle. The CDR3 coding sequence is TGTGCCAGCAGCCAAGGGACTCGGACTGAAGCTTTCTTT. Protein: CASSQGTRTEAFF.

The chain combines TRBV18 with TRBJ2-5, with D perhaps being TRBD1 or TRBD2 (6 bases each). Trimming pared 6 bases from V and 11 bases from J, leaving 22 bases between. This CDR3 has 14 amino acids. The germline CDR1 and CDR2 sequences are KGHSH and LQKENI. The CDR3 spells CASSPDGQLREQYF. The CDR3 nucleotides read TGTGCCAGCTCCCCCGACGGACAGCTCCGGGAGCAGTACTTC.

CDR3 amino acids: CASSQDPGLAVEQYF. CDR3 nucleotides: TGTGCCAGCAGCCAAGACCCGGGACTAGCGGTAGAGCAGTACTTC. The gene calls are TRBV4-2 and TRBJ2-7, with 11 bases fitting TRBD2. Trimming removed 0 bases from V and 7 bases from J; junction bases left unmatched: 5. The CDR3 extends over 15 amino acids. In germline, CDR1 is LGHNA, CDR2 YNFKEQ.